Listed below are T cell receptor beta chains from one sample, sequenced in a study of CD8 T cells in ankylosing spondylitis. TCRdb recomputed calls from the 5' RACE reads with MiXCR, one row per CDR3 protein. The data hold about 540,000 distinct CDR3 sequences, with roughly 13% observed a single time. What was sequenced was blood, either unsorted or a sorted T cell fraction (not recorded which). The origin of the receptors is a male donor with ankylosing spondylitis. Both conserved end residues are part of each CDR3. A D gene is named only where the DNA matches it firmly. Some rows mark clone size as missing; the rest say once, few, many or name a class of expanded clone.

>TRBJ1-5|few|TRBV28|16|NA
TGTGCCAGCACCCCAGGCAGATTAATAGCAAGTCAGCCCCAGCATTTT
CASTPGRLIASQPQHF
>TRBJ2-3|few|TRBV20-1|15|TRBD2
TGCAGTGCTAGAGCTAGCGGGAGAGGCACAGATACGCAGTATTTT
CSARASGRGTDTQYF
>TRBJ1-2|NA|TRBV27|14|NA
TGTGCCAGCAGTTTCTACACAGGGTTCGTTGGCTACACCTTC
CASSFYTGFVGYTF
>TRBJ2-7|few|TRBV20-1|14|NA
TGCAGTGCTAGGTCGATGACGGCTGCCCTCGAGCAGTACTTC
CSARSMTAALEQYF
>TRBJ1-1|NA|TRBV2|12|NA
TGTGCCAGCAGTGACCAGCCCACTGAAGCTTTCTTT
CASSDQPTEAFF
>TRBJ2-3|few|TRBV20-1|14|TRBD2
TGCAGTGGCGTTTTAGCGGGAGGCACAGATACGCAGTATTTT
CSGVLAGGTDTQYF
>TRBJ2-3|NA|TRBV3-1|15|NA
TGTGCCAGCAGCCAAGGGGAAGTATGGGGAGATACGCAGTATTTT
CASSQGEVWGDTQYF
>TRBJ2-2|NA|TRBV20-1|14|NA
TGCAGTGCCAAGGCCGGACTCCCAACCGGGGAGCTGTTTTTT
CSAKAGLPTGELFF
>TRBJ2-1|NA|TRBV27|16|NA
TGTGCCAGCAGTTTGGAACCGGGACTCCATAACAATGAGCAGTTCTTC
CASSLEPGLHNNEQFF
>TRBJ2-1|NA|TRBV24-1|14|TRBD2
TGTGCCACCAGCGAAGGACGGCGGGGGAATGAGCAGTTCTTC
CATSEGRRGNEQFF
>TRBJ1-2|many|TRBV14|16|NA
TGTGCCAGCAGCCAAGATGGCAGGCAGGGGCATCGGGGCTACACCTTC
CASSQDGRQGHRGYTF
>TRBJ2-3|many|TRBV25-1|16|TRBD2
TGTGCCAGCAGTGAATGGATAGCGGGGGATCTGGATACGCAGTATTTT
CASSEWIAGDLDTQYF
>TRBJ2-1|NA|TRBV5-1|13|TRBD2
TGCGCCAGCAGCTTGGAAGCGGGAGGCGAGCAGTTCTTC
CASSLEAGGEQFF
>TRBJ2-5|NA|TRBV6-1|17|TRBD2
TGTGCCAGCAGTGAAGACTTCGATGGAAGCGGGAGGGGGACCCAGTACTTC
CASSEDFDGSGRGTQYF
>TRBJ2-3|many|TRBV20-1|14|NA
TGCAGTGCTAGTCCTTCTGGGCGGCTGTTGGCGCAGTATTTT
CSASPSGRLLAQYF
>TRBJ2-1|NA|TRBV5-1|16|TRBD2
TGCGCCAGCAGCTTGGGGCCACGGACTAGCAGTTGGGAGCAGTTCTTC
CASSLGPRTSSWEQFF
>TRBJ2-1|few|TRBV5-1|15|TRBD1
TGCGCCAGCAGCTTGGGGGGGACAGGGGACGGAGAGCAGTTCTTC
CASSLGGTGDGEQFF
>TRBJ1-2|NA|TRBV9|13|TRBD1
TGTGCCAGCAGCTATGACAGGGGCGCTGGCTACACCTTC
CASSYDRGAGYTF